This TCR beta chain was sequenced for a study of blood T cell repertoires in COVID-19. In the authors' workflow: Amplification from reference gene primers served as the basis for estimated nucleated cell counts. Clones were read by immunoSEQ multiplex PCR, and TCRdb kept only the in-frame ones, dropping some. D and trimming were read from the DNA, whereas the V and J calls and clone size are those reported in that table. The sample consists of over 100,000 clones, roughly 84% of them appearing once. The ends lost 5 bases at V and 1 base at J; junction bases unmatched: 2. The CDR3 is 14 amino acids. Germline V gives CDR1 MNHEY, CDR2 SVGAGI.

The specimen was peripheral blood. The sequence was obtained from a middle-aged man with acute or convalescent COVID-19. J is TRBJ2-7 and V is TRBV6-5; TRBD1 matches 10 bases. This chain's CDR3 is CASSRTGGSYEQYF. CDR3 coding DNA: TGTGCCAGCAGTCGGACAGGGGGGTCCTACGAGCAGTACTTC.